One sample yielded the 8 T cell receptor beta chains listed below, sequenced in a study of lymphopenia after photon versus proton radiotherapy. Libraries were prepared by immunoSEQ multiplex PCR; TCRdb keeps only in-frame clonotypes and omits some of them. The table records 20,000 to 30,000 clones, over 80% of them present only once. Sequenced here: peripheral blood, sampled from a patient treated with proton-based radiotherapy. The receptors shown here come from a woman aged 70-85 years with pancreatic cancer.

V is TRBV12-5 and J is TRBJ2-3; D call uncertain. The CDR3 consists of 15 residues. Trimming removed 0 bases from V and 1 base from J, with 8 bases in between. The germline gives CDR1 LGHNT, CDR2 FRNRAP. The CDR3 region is CASGLVDTRTDTQYF. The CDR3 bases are TGTGCTAGTGGTTTGGTGGATACTCGCACAGATACGCAGTATTTT. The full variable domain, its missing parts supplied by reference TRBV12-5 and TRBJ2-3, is DARVTQTPRHKVTEMGQEVTMRCQPILGHNTVFWYRQTMMQGLELLAYFRNRAPLDDSGMPKDRFSAEMPDATLATLKIQPSEPRDSAVYFCASGLVDTRTDTQYFGPGTRLTVL.

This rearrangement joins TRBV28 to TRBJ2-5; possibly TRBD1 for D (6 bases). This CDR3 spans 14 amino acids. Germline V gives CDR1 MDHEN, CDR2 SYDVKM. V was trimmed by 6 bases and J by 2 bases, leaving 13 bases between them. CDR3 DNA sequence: TGTGCCAGCAGCAATGGACAGCGGCAAGAGACCCAGTACTTC. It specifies CASSNGQRQETQYF.

The chain's CDR3 is CASSLGGSYNSPLHF. The DNA of the CDR3 is TGTGCCAGCAGCTTAGGGGGCTCCTATAATTCACCCCTCCACTTT. The rearrangement joins TRBV7-9 to TRBJ1-6, with D unresolved. This CDR3 region has 15 residues. Trimming stripped 1 base from V and 0 bases from J, with 4 bases between. Germline lookup yields CDR1 SEHNR and CDR2 FQNEAQ (reference sequence). Looking up the rest from reference TRBV7-9 and TRBJ1-6 gives the full variable domain: DTGVSQNPRHKITKRGQNVTFRCDPISEHNRLYWYRQTLGQGPEFLTYFQNEAQLEKSRLLSDRFSAERPKGSFSTLEIQRTEQGDSAMYLCASSLGGSYNSPLHFGNGTRLTVT.

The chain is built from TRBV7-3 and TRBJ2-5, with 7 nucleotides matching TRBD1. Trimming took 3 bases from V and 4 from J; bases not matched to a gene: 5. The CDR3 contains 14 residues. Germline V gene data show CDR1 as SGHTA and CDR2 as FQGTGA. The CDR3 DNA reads TGTGCCAGCAGCTTGGACAGGACAGGAGAGACCCAGTACTTC. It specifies CASSLDRTGETQYF.

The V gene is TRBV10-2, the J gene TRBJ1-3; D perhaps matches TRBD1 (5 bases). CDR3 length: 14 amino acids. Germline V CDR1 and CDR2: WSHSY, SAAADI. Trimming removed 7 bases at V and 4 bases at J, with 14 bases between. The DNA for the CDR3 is TGCGCCAGCACACGGGGCCTAGACGGAAACACCATATATTTT. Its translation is CASTRGLDGNTIYF.

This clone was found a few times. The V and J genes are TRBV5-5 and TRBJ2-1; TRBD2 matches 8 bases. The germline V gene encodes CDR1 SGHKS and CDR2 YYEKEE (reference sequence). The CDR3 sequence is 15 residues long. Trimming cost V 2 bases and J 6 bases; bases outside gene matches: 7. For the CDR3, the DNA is TGTGCCAGCAGCTTAACCAGCGGGGGACCCAATGAGCAGTTCTTC. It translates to CASSLTSGGPNEQFF.

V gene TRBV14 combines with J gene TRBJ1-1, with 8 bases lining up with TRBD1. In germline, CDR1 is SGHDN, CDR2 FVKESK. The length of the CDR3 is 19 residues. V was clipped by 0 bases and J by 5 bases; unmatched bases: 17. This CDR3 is CASSQEWQGGPGQETEAFF. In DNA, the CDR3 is TGTGCCAGCAGCCAAGAATGGCAAGGAGGACCGGGACAGGAGACTGAAGCTTTCTTT.

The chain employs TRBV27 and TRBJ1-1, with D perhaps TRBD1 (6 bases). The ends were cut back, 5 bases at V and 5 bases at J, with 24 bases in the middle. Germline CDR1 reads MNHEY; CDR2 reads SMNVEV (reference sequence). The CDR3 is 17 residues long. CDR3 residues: CASSQPDSGGSLTEAFF. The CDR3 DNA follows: TGTGCCAGCAGTCAACCGGACAGCGGGGGATCACTGACTGAAGCTTTCTTT.